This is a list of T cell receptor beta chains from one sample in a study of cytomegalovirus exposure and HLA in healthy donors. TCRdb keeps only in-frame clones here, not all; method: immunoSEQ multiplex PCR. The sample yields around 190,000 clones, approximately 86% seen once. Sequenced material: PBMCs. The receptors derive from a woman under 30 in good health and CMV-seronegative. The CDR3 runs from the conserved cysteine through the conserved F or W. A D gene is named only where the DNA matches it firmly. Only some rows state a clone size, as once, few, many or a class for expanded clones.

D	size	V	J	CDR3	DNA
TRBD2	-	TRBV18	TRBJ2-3	CASSPLTGTSGDTQYF	TGTGCCAGCTCACCGCTAACCGGGACTAGCGGGGATACGCAGTATTTT
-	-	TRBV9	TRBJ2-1	CASSVAGGNEQFF	TGTGCCAGCAGCGTAGCTGGAGGGAATGAGCAGTTCTTC
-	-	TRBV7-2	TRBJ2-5	CASIPRGGQMGTQYF	TGTGCCAGCATCCCCCGGGGAGGCCAGATGGGGACCCAGTACTTC
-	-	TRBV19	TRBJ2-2	CASTAGSTPNTGELFF	TGTGCCAGTACGGCAGGGTCAACCCCGAACACCGGGGAGCTGTTTTTT
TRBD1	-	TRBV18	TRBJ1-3	CASSPGTGGTGNTIYF	TGTGCCAGCTCACCCGGGACAGGGGGAACTGGAAACACCATATATTTT
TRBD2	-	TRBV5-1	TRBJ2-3	CASSSGTSGRADTQYF	TGCGCCAGCAGCTCTGGGACTAGCGGGAGGGCAGATACGCAGTATTTT
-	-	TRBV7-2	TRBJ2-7	CASSLGHSEQYF	TGTGCCAGCAGCTTAGGACACTCCGAGCAGTACTTC
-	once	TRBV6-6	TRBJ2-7	CASSPTPRGSEQYF	TGTGCCAGCAGTCCAACCCCTAGGGGAAGCGAGCAGTACTTC
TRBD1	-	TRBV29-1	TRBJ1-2	CSAIGQGRVGYTF	TGCAGCGCCATAGGACAGGGTCGTGTCGGCTACACCTTC
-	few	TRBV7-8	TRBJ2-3	CASSYPSGVDTQYF	TGTGCCAGCAGCTACCCGTCAGGGGTGGATACGCAGTATTTT
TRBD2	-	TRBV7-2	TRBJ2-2	CASSAQTRTSGGELFF	TGTGCCAGCAGCGCTCAAACCAGGACTAGCGGCGGAGAGCTGTTTTTT
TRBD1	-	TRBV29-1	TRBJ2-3	CSVRQGRDTQYF	TGCAGCGTCCGACAGGGCAGAGATACGCAGTATTTT
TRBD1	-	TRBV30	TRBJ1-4	CAWSVRGLPYEKLFF	TGTGCCTGGAGCGTCAGGGGGTTGCCCTATGAAAAACTGTTTTTT
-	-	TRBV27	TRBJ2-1	CASSLITAGNEQFF	TGTGCCAGCAGTTTAATAACGGCGGGCAATGAGCAGTTCTTC
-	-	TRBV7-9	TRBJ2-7	CSSSPRDFYEQYF	TGTTCCAGCAGCCCACGGGACTTCTACGAGCAGTACTTC
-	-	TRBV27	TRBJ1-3	CASSLSRTSTIYF	TGTGCCAGCAGTTTATCGAGGACATCCACCATATATTTT
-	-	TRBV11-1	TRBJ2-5	CASREGLQETQYF	TGTGCCAGCAGGGAGGGCCTACAAGAGACCCAGTACTTC
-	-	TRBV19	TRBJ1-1	CASSLAAEAFF	TGTGCCAGTAGTTTGGCGGCTGAAGCTTTCTTT
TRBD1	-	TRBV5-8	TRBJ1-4	CASSLLSGQINEKLFF	TGTGCCAGCAGCCTGCTGTCGGGACAGATTAATGAAAAACTGTTTTTT
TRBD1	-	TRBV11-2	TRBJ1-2	CASSSSDREDGYTF	TGTGCCAGCAGCTCCTCGGACAGGGAGGACGGCTACACCTTC
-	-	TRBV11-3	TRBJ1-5	CASSFDGNQPQHF	TGTGCCAGCAGCTTTGACGGGAATCAGCCCCAGCATTTT
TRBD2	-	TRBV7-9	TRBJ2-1	CASSSPLGGLAGGGQFF	TGTGCCAGCAGCTCCCCCTTGGGAGGGCTAGCGGGGGGTGGGCAGTTCTTC
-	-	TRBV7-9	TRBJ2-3	CASSLGDTSTDTQYF	TGTGCCAGCAGCTTAGGAGATACTAGCACAGATACGCAGTATTTT
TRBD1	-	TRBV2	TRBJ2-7	CASNGGTGDVYEQYF	TGTGCCAGCAATGGGGGGACAGGGGACGTCTACGAGCAGTACTTC
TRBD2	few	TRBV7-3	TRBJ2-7	CASSLGASGGRGRAEQYF	TGTGCCAGCAGCTTAGGGGCTAGCGGAGGCCGGGGGAGGGCCGAGCAGTACTTC
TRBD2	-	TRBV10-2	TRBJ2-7	CASTSGGTGYEQYF	TGCGCCAGCACTAGCGGGGGCACTGGCTACGAGCAGTACTTC
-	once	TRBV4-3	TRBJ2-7	CASSQDSPPTSPHEQYF	TGCGCCAGCAGCCAAGATAGCCCCCCCACTAGTCCTCACGAGCAGTACTTC
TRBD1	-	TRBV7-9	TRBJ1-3	CASSLGQGSGNTIYF	TGTGCCAGCAGCTTAGGACAGGGCAGTGGAAACACCATATATTTT
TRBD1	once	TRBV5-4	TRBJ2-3	CASSFRGTGTDTQYF	TGTGCCAGCAGCTTCCGAGGGACAGGCACAGATACGCAGTATTTT
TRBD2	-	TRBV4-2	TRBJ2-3	CASSPLGREAYTQYF	TGTGCCAGCAGCCCCCTTGGGCGGGAGGCATATACGCAGTATTTT
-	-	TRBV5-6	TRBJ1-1	CASTLSGGPRSEAFF	TGTGCCAGCACCCTCTCGGGGGGTCCACGTTCTGAAGCTTTCTTT
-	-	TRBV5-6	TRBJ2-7	CASSQEGDLSYEQYF	TGTGCCAGCAGTCAGGAGGGCGACCTCTCCTACGAGCAGTACTTC
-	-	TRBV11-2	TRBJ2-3	CASSVGGSGTDTQYF	TGTGCCAGCAGCGTCGGAGGGAGTGGGACAGATACGCAGTATTTT
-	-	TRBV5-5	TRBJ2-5	CASSRALELETQYF	TGTGCCAGCAGCCGAGCACTAGAGTTAGAGACCCAGTACTTC
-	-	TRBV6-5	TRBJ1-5	CASSPQGPRNQPQHF	TGTGCCAGCAGCCCGCAGGGGCCACGCAATCAGCCCCAGCATTTT
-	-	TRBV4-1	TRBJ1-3	CASSQGRAGRVAGNTIYF	TGCGCCAGCAGCCAAGGACGGGCGGGGAGGGTAGCTGGAAACACCATATATTTT
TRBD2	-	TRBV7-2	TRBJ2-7	CASRRELALGYEQYF	TGTGCCAGCAGGCGGGAGCTGGCGTTGGGCTACGAGCAGTACTTC
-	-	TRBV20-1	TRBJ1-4	CRAVGEKLFF	TGCAGGGCGGTTGGTGAAAAACTGTTTTTT
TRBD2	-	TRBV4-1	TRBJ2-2	CASSTSGPGELFF	TGCGCCAGCAGCACTAGCGGGCCCGGGGAGCTGTTTTTT
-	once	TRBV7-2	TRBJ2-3	CASSQADTQYF	TGTGCCAGCAGCCAGGCAGATACGCAGTATTTT
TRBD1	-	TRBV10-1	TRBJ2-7	CASSEPGQGESAEQYF	TGCGCCAGCAGTGAGCCAGGACAGGGGGAATCGGCCGAGCAGTACTTC
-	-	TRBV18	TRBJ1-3	CASSPRDINSGNTIYF	TGTGCCAGCTCACCGAGGGACATCAACTCTGGAAACACCATATATTTT
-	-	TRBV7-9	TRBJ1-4	CASSPPEGGIFNEKLFF	TGTGCCAGCAGCCCCCCGGAGGGGGGGATCTTTAATGAAAAACTGTTTTTT
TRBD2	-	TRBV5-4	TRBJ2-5	CASSLRGGKETQYF	TGTGCCAGCAGCTTACGGGGGGGCAAAGAGACCCAGTACTTC
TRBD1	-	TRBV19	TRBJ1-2	CASSVDRGQDGYTF	TGTGCCAGTAGTGTGGACAGGGGGCAAGATGGCTACACCTTC
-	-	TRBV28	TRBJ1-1	CASSLSTDRNTEAFF	TGTGCCAGCAGTTTATCGACAGATAGGAACACTGAAGCTTTCTTT
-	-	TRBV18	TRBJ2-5	CASSPANEQETQYF	TGTGCCAGCTCACCAGCAAATGAGCAAGAGACCCAGTACTTC
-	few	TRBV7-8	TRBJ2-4	CASSFAGNIQYF	TGTGCCAGCAGCTTCGCGGGGAACATTCAGTACTTC
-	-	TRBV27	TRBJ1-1	CASSLSPPRGTEAFF	TGTGCCAGCAGTTTATCCCCGCCCAGGGGCACTGAAGCTTTCTTT